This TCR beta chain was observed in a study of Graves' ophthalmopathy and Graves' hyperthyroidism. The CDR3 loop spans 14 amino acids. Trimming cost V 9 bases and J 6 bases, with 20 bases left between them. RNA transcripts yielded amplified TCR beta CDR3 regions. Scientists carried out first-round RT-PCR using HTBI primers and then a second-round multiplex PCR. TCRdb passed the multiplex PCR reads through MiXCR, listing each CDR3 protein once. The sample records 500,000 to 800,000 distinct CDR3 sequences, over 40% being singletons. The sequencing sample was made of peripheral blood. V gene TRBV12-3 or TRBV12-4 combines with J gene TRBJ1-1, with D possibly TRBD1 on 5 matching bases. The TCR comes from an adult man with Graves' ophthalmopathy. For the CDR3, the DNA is TGTGCCAGTTCAAGGGCCTCGAGGGGCGCTGAAGCTTTCTTT. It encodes CASSRASRGAEAFF.